This TCR beta chain was sequenced during a study of cytomegalovirus exposure and HLA in healthy donors. General observations from the study: Fewer than 200 TCR beta chains were listed as cytomegalovirus-associated.

Sequencing used immunoSEQ multiplex PCR; TCRdb keeps in-frame clones, though not all of them. Of about 130,000 clones listed, almost 90% are singletons. Donors came from a validation cohort of approximately 110 subjects, distinct from the first 666-subject cohort. Details on this clone: Its antigen is as yet unknown.

V lost 0 bases and J 2 bases, leaving 9 bases between the germline ends. Germline lookup yields CDR1 SGHNT and CDR2 YYREEE (reference sequence). The CDR3 spans 14 residues. The rearrangement links TRBV5-4 to TRBJ2-7, with D unclear. The sequenced sample consisted of PBMCs. The TCR comes from a man in his thirties or forties in good health and CMV-seronegative. CDR3: CASSLDPGTYEQYF. The CDR3, as DNA: TGTGCCAGCAGCTTGGACCCCGGTACCTACGAGCAGTACTTC.